This T cell receptor (beta chain) was identified during a study of identical twins. General observations from the study: Out-of-frame TCR alpha sharing in monozygotic twins exceeded recombination model predictions.

TCRdb re-analysed the 5' RACE reads in MiXCR, keeping a single row per CDR3 protein. The sample holds approximately 300,000 distinct CDR3 sequences; nearly 9.5% are singletons and the top ten take approximately 6.5%. Many counts were recorded for this clonotype. Its antigen is still unknown. This sample was also put to use in a study of yellow fever vaccine responses in identical twins.

This clonotype was sampled from a young woman in good health. Material: CD8+ T cells sorted from blood.

CDR3 residues: CASSETGTLHQETQYF. CDR3 in DNA: TGTGCCAGCAGTGAGACCGGGACTCTCCACCAAGAGACCCAGTACTTC. This chain uses TRBV6-1 with TRBJ2-5; tentative D call: TRBD2 (6 bases). CDR1 and CDR2 (germline): MNHNS, SASEGT. This CDR3 is 16 amino acids long. Trimming left V 3 bases short and J 0 bases short, with 14 bases between.